This T cell receptor beta chain emerged from a study of T cells in localized non-small cell lung cancer. Per germline, CDR1 SGHDT and CDR2 YYEEEE. CDR3 length: 12 residues. V dropped 1 base and J dropped 4 bases, with 3 bases sitting between them. With respect to this clone: The antigen is unknown.

TCRdb's copy holds only in-frame clones and misses some; the assay was immunoSEQ multiplex PCR. The profile shows more than 15,000 clones, about 89% of them singletons. The study's findings and limits: Longer overall survival associated with higher blood T cell density; shorter survival with higher adjacent-lung clonality. Tumor trailed uninvolved adjacent lung in T cell clonality, which peaked there. Without multi-region sequencing, intratumor heterogeneity could not be excluded. Appearances in adjacent lung were noted for a median roughly 58 of the top 100 tumor clones.

The sequencing here drew on peripheral blood, taken before any cancer treatment. V gene TRBV5-6 combines with J gene TRBJ2-1, with D unresolved. The clonotype originates from a female donor at least 60 years old with stage III squamous cell lung carcinoma. The CDR3 spells CASSLSYNEQFF. In nucleotides, the CDR3 is TGTGCCAGCAGCTTGTCGTACAATGAGCAGTTCTTC.